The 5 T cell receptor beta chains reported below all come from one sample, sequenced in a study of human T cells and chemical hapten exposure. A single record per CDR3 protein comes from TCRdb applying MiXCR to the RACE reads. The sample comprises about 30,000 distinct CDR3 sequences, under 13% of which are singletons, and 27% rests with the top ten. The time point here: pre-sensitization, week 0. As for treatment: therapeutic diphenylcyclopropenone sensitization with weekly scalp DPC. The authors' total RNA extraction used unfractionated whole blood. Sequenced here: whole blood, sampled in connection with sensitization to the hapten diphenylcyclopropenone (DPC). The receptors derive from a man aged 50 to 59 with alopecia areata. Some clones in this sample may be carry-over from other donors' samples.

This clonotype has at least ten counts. The CDR3 DNA reads as TGCAGCGTTGAGAAGCGGGAGGACGGGGAGCTGTTTTTT. Translating gives CSVEKREDGELFF. This chain uses TRBV29-1 with TRBJ2-2, with 9 bases fitting TRBD2. This CDR3 contains 13 residues. Trimming removed 3 bases from V and 7 bases from J; junction bases left unmatched: 3. The V gene's germline CDR1 is SQVTM and CDR2 ANQGSEA.

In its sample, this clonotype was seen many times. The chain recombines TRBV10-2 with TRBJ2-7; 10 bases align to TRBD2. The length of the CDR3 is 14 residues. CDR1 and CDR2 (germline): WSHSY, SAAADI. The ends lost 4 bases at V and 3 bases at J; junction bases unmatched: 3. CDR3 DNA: TGCGCCAGCAGTGTGACTAGCGGGTACTACGAGCAGTACTTC. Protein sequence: CASSVTSGYYEQYF.

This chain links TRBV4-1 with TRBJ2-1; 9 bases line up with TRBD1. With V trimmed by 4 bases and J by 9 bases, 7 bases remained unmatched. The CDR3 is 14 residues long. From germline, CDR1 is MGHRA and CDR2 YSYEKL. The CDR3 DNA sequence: TGCGCCAGCAGCCCCTCGGACAGGGGTGGTGAGCAGTTCTTC. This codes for CASSPSDRGGEQFF.

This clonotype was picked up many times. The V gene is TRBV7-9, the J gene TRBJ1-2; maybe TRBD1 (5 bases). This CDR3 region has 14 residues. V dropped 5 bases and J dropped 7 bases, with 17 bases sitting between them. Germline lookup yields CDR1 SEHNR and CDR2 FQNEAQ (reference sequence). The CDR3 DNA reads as TGTGCCAGCAGCCAATCCCCGGGGGGGATTGGCTACACCTTC. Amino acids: CASSQSPGGIGYTF.

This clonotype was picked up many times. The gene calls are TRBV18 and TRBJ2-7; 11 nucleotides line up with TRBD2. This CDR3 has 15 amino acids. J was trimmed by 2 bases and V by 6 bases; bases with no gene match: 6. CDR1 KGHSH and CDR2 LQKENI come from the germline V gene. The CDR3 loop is CASSPVAGGPYEQYF. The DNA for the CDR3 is TGTGCCAGCTCTCCCGTAGCGGGAGGGCCCTACGAGCAGTACTTC.